A selection of T cell receptor beta chains follows, all from one sample in a study of beta chain features in type 1 diabetes. The assay was immunoSEQ multiplex PCR, and TCRdb's table has in-frame clones only and misses some. The repertoire holds 250,000 to 400,000 clones, with around 15% as singletons. Sequencing was done on a sample of central memory CD4+ T cells from blood. Receptors originate from a man aged 25 to 45 in good health. Both conserved end residues are part of each CDR3. Each record gives: V gene, clone size, D gene, J gene, CDR3 DNA, CDR3 protein. The D gene is left open where the match is weak. Rows may omit the clone size; those that give it use once, few, many or a size class.

>TRBV29-1|few|TRBD2|TRBJ2-2
TGCAGCGTTTCTGGACTAGCGGGAGTCGGGGAGCTGTTTTTT
CSVSGLAGVGELFF
>TRBV7-8|few|TRBD1|TRBJ1-2
TGTGCCAGCAGCCCAGCCGGGACAGGCTCGATAGACTACACCTTC
CASSPAGTGSIDYTF
>TRBV7-2|few|.|TRBJ2-5
TGTGCCAGCATCCAAAGGGGGGGGACCGAAGAGACCCAGTACTTC
CASIQRGGTEETQYF
>TRBV6-6|.|.|TRBJ1-6
TGTGCCAGCAGTCTCGGGACCGACAATTCACCCCTCCACTTT
CASSLGTDNSPLHF
>TRBV9|.|TRBD1|TRBJ1-3
TGTGCCAGCAGCGTGGTGGGACAGAGTACTGGAAACACCATATATTTT
CASSVVGQSTGNTIYF
>TRBV5-1|.|.|TRBJ2-2
TGCGCCAGCAGCTGGCGGGACACGGGCACCGGGGAGCTGTTTTTT
CASSWRDTGTGELFF
>TRBV5-4|few|.|TRBJ1-1
TGTGCCAGCAGCAAACCACAGGAGACGAACACTGAAGCTTTCTTT
CASSKPQETNTEAFF
>TRBV7-2|few|TRBD2|TRBJ2-5
TGTGCCAGCAGCCTACTAGCGGGAGTGAGGGAGACCCAGTACTTC
CASSLLAGVRETQYF
>TRBV6-6|.|.|TRBJ2-3
TGTGCCAGCAGTTCGGCCGGTCCAGATACGCAGTATTTT
CASSSAGPDTQYF
>TRBV5-4|once|.|TRBJ1-3
TGTGCCAGCAGCTACGAGGATATGTCTGGAAACACCATATATTTT
CASSYEDMSGNTIYF
>TRBV11-3|.|.|TRBJ2-6
TGTGCCAGCAGCTTTAGAGGGGCTGGGGCCAACGTCCTGACTTTC
CASSFRGAGANVLTF
>TRBV18|.|.|TRBJ1-1
TGTGCCAGCTCACCAACGCTTAAAGGGGCGGCCACTGAAGCTTTCTTT
CASSPTLKGAATEAFF
>TRBV7-8|few|TRBD2|TRBJ2-3
TGTGCCAGCAGCTTACGCGGGGGGGTTGCAGATACGCAGTATTTT
CASSLRGGVADTQYF
>TRBV6-1|few|.|TRBJ1-1
TGTGCCAGCAGTGAAGCATTGAGCGGTTACACTGAAGCTTTCTTT
CASSEALSGYTEAFF
>TRBV30|.|.|TRBJ2-5
TGTGCCTGGAGTGTTAGAGCGGAGACCCAGTACTTC
CAWSVRAETQYF
>TRBV5-1|many|.|TRBJ2-1
TGCGCCAGCAGCTTGGGGAGGGCAACGAATGAGCAGTTCTTC
CASSLGRATNEQFF
>TRBV7-9|many|TRBD2|TRBJ2-1
TGTGCCAGCAGCCCGGTAGCGGGAGGGAAACATGAGCAGTTCTTC
CASSPVAGGKHEQFF
>TRBV29-1|.|.|TRBJ1-1
TGCAGCGTTCGGGTGGGCCGAGAGAACACTGAAGCTTTCTTT
CSVRVGRENTEAFF